Listed below are T cell receptor beta chains from one sample, sequenced in a study of blood T cell repertoires in COVID-19. Sequenced by immunoSEQ multiplex PCR; TCRdb stores in-frame clones only, minus some. The table includes approximately 250,000 clones, approximately 89% detected once. The sample taken for sequencing was PBMCs or T cells enriched from blood (not recorded which). The source is a woman aged 40-49 years with acute COVID-19. CDR3s include the opening cysteine and the closing phenylalanine or tryptophan. D genes are given only for firm matches. Clone sizes are given selectively: once, few, many, or a class where the clone is expanded.

v_call	d_call	j_call	clone_size	cdr3_nt	cdr3_aa
TRBV18	TRBD1	TRBJ2-2	.	TGTGCCAGCTCACCATTGGGACAGGGGAACACCGGGGAGCTGTTTTTT	CASSPLGQGNTGELFF
TRBV11-1	.	TRBJ1-5	.	TGTGCCAGCAGCTTCGCCGGGGATCAGCCCCAGCATTTT	CASSFAGDQPQHF
TRBV7-3	TRBD2	TRBJ2-1	.	TGTGCCAGCAGCTTATTGGGGCGGGAGAAGGAGCAGTTCTTC	CASSLLGREKEQFF
TRBV7-9	.	TRBJ1-1	once	TGTGCCAGCAGCTTAACAGGGACCGGGAGGGCTTTCTTT	CASSLTGTGRAFF
TRBV14	TRBD1	TRBJ2-7	.	TGTGCCAGCAGCCTGGGACAGGGGGTATTACACGAGCAGTACTTC	CASSLGQGVLHEQYF
TRBV18	TRBD1	TRBJ1-5	.	TGTGCCAGCTCACCTCAGGCAGGGGGCTCTCAGCCCCAGCATTTT	CASSPQAGGSQPQHF
TRBV7-9	TRBD1	TRBJ1-5	.	TGTGCCAGCAGCCGGGGACAGGGAAATCAGCCCCAGCATTTT	CASSRGQGNQPQHF
TRBV7-9	.	TRBJ1-5	.	TGTGCCAGCAGCTTAGAATTCCTGGCGGGTAGGGTTAGCAATCAGCCCCAGCATTTT	CASSLEFLAGRVSNQPQHF
TRBV2	.	TRBJ2-2	.	TGTGCCAGCAGTGAACAGGGCACCGGGGAGCTGTTTTTT	CASSEQGTGELFF
TRBV6-2/TRBV6-3	TRBD1	TRBJ1-5	.	TGTGCCAGCAGTTACGCTTTTTACAGGGGCCAGCCCCAGCATTTT	CASSYAFYRGQPQHF
TRBV27	TRBD2	TRBJ2-7	.	TGTGCCAGCAGTAGACTAGCGGGAGTCCCTGGCTACGAGCAGTACTTC	CASSRLAGVPGYEQYF
TRBV18	TRBD1	TRBJ2-7	.	TGTGCCAGCTCAGGACAGGGCCTCTACGAGCAGTACTTC	CASSGQGLYEQYF
TRBV28	TRBD1	TRBJ1-4	.	TGTGCCAGCAGCGACAGGGCGTCTAATGAAAAACTGTTTTTT	CASSDRASNEKLFF
TRBV3-1/TRBV3-2	.	TRBJ2-1	.	TGTGCCAGCAGCCAAGATAGCTTAGCGGTTTCTCGGGAGCAGTTCTTC	CASSQDSLAVSREQFF
TRBV7-2	.	TRBJ2-5	.	TGTGCCAGCAGCTCGCGAAGAGCGGGCATCCAAGAGACCCAGTACTTC	CASSSRRAGIQETQYF
TRBV7-2	.	TRBJ2-2	.	TGTGCCAGCACCCCTTACCGGACTACCTACACCGGGGAGCTGTTTTTT	CASTPYRTTYTGELFF
TRBV6-5	TRBD1	TRBJ1-4	once	TGTGCCGGCCGGGACAGGGTGGCTGAAAAACTGTTTTTT	CAGRDRVAEKLFF
TRBV19	.	TRBJ1-6	.	TGTGCCAGTAGCCCCGACAGCCCGAGCTCCTATAATTCACCCCTCCACTTT	CASSPDSPSSYNSPLHF
TRBV23-1	TRBD1	TRBJ1-5	.	TGCGCCAGCAGTCATGCGGGACCGGGACAGGGTTTTCAGCCCCAGCATTTT	CASSHAGPGQGFQPQHF
TRBV3-1/TRBV3-2	.	TRBJ1-1	.	TGTGCCAGCAGCCAAGAGGAGGGGAACACTGAAGCTTTCTTT	CASSQEEGNTEAFF
TRBV24-1	.	TRBJ1-4	.	TGTGCCACCAGTGAGGGTGACTGGAATGAAAAACTGTTTTTT	CATSEGDWNEKLFF
TRBV7-9	TRBD1	TRBJ1-3	.	TGTGCCAGCAGCTGGGTGCAGGGGGCTGCTGGAAACACCATATATTTT	CASSWVQGAAGNTIYF
TRBV6-5	.	TRBJ2-7	.	TGTGCCAGCGGCACAGTCTACGAGCAGTACTTC	CASGTVYEQYF
TRBV5-1	TRBD1	TRBJ1-2	.	TGCGCCAGCAGCCTAGTCAGCGGACAGGGGTCCTATGGCTACACCTTC	CASSLVSGQGSYGYTF
TRBV15	TRBD1	TRBJ1-1	.	TGTGCCATCAGCAGAGATCTGAGACAGGGGAGGACTTTCTTT	CAISRDLRQGRTFF
TRBV7-3	.	TRBJ2-5	once	TGTGCCAGCAGCTTAGGGACTGGGGAGACCCAGTACTTC	CASSLGTGETQYF
TRBV28	TRBD2	TRBJ2-6	.	TGTGCCAGCAAAGGACTAGCGGGGTCATCCTCTGGGGCCAACGTCCTGACTTTC	CASKGLAGSSSGANVLTF
TRBV24-1	.	TRBJ1-2	.	TGTGCCACCAGCGCAGGATCCTATGGCTACACCTTC	CATSAGSYGYTF
TRBV3-1/TRBV3-2	TRBD2	TRBJ2-1	.	TGTGCCAGCAGCCCCACCTCGACTAGCGGGAGGGCGGGGTTCTACAATGAGCAGTTCTTC	CASSPTSTSGRAGFYNEQFF
TRBV18	TRBD1	TRBJ2-1	.	TGTGCCAGCTCACGACGGGACAGGGAAGATGAGCAGTTCTTC	CASSRRDREDEQFF
TRBV4-3	.	TRBJ1-6	few	TGCGCCAGCAGCCAACGACAGGCAAATTCACCCCTCCACTTT	CASSQRQANSPLHF
TRBV5-8	TRBD1	TRBJ1-4	.	TGTGCCAGCAGCCCGACAGGGGATGAAAAACTGTTTTTT	CASSPTGDEKLFF
TRBV10-2	.	TRBJ1-2	.	TGCGCCAGCATGCGGGGGGCGGATGGCTACACCTTC	CASMRGADGYTF
TRBV12-3/TRBV12-4	.	TRBJ1-2	.	TGTGCCAGCAGTTTATGGCATGGTGGCTACACCTTC	CASSLWHGGYTF
TRBV9	.	TRBJ1-6	.	TGTGCCAGCAGCGCTGGGACCCAGACAGGATTCTATAATTCACCCCTCCACTTT	CASSAGTQTGFYNSPLHF
TRBV29-1	.	TRBJ2-2	.	TGCAGCGTTGAGATTCAGGGTGGGGAGCTGTTTTTT	CSVEIQGGELFF
TRBV10-1	TRBD1	TRBJ2-2	.	TGCGCCAGCAGCCTCGGACAGGGGACGTTTGGGGAGCTGTTTTTT	CASSLGQGTFGELFF
TRBV24-1	TRBD1	TRBJ2-3	.	TGTGCCACCAGGAGAGGACAGGGGGCCGTAGATACGCAGTATTTT	CATRRGQGAVDTQYF
TRBV24-1	.	TRBJ2-5	.	TGTGCCACCAGTGACCAGGGAGGGGGAAGTCAAGAGACCCAGTACTTC	CATSDQGGGSQETQYF
TRBV28	.	TRBJ1-5	.	TGTGCCAGCAGTAAGAAGGGGGTTCAGCCCCAGCATTTT	CASSKKGVQPQHF
TRBV19	.	TRBJ2-5	.	TGTGCCAGTCGCTCTCAGGGTCGCTATGAGACCCAGTACTTC	CASRSQGRYETQYF
TRBV6-5	TRBD1	TRBJ1-2	once	TGTGCCAGCATTCTAAACAGGGGGTCTAACTATGGCTACACCTTC	CASILNRGSNYGYTF
TRBV9	.	TRBJ2-5	.	TGTGCCAGCAGCGTGGGACTTCAAGAGACCCAGTACTTC	CASSVGLQETQYF
TRBV7-2	TRBD1	TRBJ1-1	.	TGTGCCAGCAGCCCCTCGGGACAGGGGGCGCGAAGGACTGAAGCTTTCTTT	CASSPSGQGARRTEAFF
TRBV12-5	.	TRBJ2-2	.	TGTGCTAGTGGTTTGCCCGCGGGGTACACCGGGGAGCTGTTTTTT	CASGLPAGYTGELFF
TRBV3-1/TRBV3-2	.	TRBJ1-3	.	TGTGCCAGCAGCCAAGATTGGCAAAATGGAAACACCATATATTTT	CASSQDWQNGNTIYF
TRBV5-1	.	TRBJ2-1	.	TGCGCCCCCCCTAGCTACAATGAGCAGTTCTTC	CAPPSYNEQFF
TRBV24-1	TRBD2	TRBJ2-5	.	TGTGCCACCAGTGACCCTACTAGCGGGAGGGCCGAGTACCAAGAGACCCAGTACTTC	CATSDPTSGRAEYQETQYF